This T cell receptor (beta chain) was obtained from a study of blood T cell repertoires in COVID-19. Study details: Spain, Italy and the United States supplied samples that represented acute and convalescent COVID-19. PBMCs, B-cell-depleted T cells, or T cells were the source of the cDNA or gDNA that made up the material.

Source study methods: Reference gene primer amplification in the assay estimated nucleated cell counts. The data were produced by immunoSEQ multiplex PCR, yet TCRdb's version contains in-frame clones alone and is incomplete. That table is the source of V, J and clone size, and D and trimming were worked out from the DNA. The sample shows some 120,000 clones, roughly four fifths of them seen only once. This CDR3 region has 13 residues. Germline values: CDR1 GTSNPN, CDR2 SVGIG (reference sequence). Trimming at V came to 7 bases and at J to 4 bases, leaving 9 bases not matched to a gene. This clone was observed a handful of times.

The sample taken for sequencing was peripheral blood. The sequence was collected from a man between 70 and 80 years old with active or convalescent COVID-19. The J gene is TRBJ1-1, the V gene TRBV30, with 7 bases fitting TRBD1. The CDR3 reads CASTTGWGTEAFF. As DNA, the CDR3 is TGTGCCTCCACGACAGGGTGGGGCACTGAAGCTTTCTTT.